This T cell receptor beta chain was documented in a study of control samples from healthy donors and cancer patients. V was trimmed by 8 bases and J by 6 bases, leaving 20 bases between them. The CDR3 is 14 residues long. Per germline, CDR1 WSHSY and CDR2 SAAADI. This clone was picked up a small number of times. The method was immunoSEQ multiplex PCR; TCRdb's version includes in-frame clones alone and lacks a portion of them. Of 400,000 to 450,000 clones listed, around 90% were seen once; the top ten hold more than 6%. The origin of this receptor is a middle-aged man with head and neck cancer. Sample: PBMCs. This sequence joins TRBV10-2 and TRBJ2-7; TRBD2 is a possible D gene (5 bases). CDR3 sequence (DNA): TGCGCCAGCGGTGCATTAGCGCCTCTCGGCGAGCAGTACTTC. Translating gives CASGALAPLGEQYF.